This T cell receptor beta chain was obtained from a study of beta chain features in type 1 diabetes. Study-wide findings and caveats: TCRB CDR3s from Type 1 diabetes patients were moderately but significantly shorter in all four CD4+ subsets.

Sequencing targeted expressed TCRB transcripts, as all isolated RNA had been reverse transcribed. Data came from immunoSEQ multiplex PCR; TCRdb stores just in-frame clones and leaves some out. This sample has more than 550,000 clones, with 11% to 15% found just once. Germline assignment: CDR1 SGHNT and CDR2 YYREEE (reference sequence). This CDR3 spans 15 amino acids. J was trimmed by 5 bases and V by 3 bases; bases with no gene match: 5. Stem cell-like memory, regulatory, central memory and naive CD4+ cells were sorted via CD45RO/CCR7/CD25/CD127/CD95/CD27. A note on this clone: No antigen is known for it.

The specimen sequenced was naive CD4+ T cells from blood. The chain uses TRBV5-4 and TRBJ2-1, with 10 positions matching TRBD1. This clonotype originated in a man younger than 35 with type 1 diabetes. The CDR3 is CASSSTGGYNNEQFF. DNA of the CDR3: TGTGCCAGCAGCTCGACAGGGGGCTATAACAATGAGCAGTTCTTC.